These 12 T cell receptor beta chains were all obtained from the same sample, sequenced in a study of cytomegalovirus exposure and HLA in healthy donors. PCR employed 60 Vbeta and 13 Jbeta primers. Using immunoSEQ multiplex PCR, the repertoire was profiled, and TCRdb retains in-frame clones only, with some absent. The table shows hundreds of thousands of clones, with 65% to 90% occurring only once. The material sequenced was PBMCs. The receptors come from a girl aged 5 to 17 in good health and CMV-seronegative.

V and J are TRBV7-2 and TRBJ1-5; TRBD1 is a possible D gene (5 bases). CDR1 and CDR2 from the germline V gene are SGHTA and FQGNSA. V was pared by 3 bases and J by 3 bases, with 9 bases between. This CDR3 is built from 14 residues. The CDR3 reads CASSFGGLNQPQHF. CDR3 sequence (DNA): TGTGCCAGCAGCTTTGGGGGACTCAATCAGCCCCAGCATTTT.

This clone was detected only once. The chain carries TRBV5-4 and TRBJ1-2; a possible D gene is TRBD1 (5 bases). This CDR3 is built from 13 residues. Trimming cost V 3 bases and J 4 bases, with 10 bases left between them. Germline V gives CDR1 SGHNT, CDR2 YYREEE (reference sequence). In nucleotides, the CDR3 is TGTGCCAGCAGCTCCGGGGGGGGCTATGGCTACACCTTC. It specifies CASSSGGGYGYTF.

The chain uses TRBV7-9 and TRBJ1-1; D might be TRBD1 (6 bases). Germline V CDR1 and CDR2: SEHNR, FQNEAQ (reference sequence). The CDR3 has 13 amino acids. V lost 5 bases, J lost 1 base, and 8 bases lay in between. CDR3 nucleotides: TGTGCCAGCAGCCCGACAGGGAACACTGAAGCTTTCTTT. Encoded protein: CASSPTGNTEAFF.

The chain carries TRBV29-1 and TRBJ2-7; 10 bases line up with TRBD2. CDR3 length: 16 amino acids. The germline V gene encodes CDR1 SQVTM and CDR2 ANQGSEA. V dropped 6 bases and J dropped 5; count of bases not matched to a gene: 16. CDR3 DNA sequence: TGCAGCGTGGCCCAAGTAGCGGGAGGTCGTCTAGACGAGCAGTACTTC. Its translation: CSVAQVAGGRLDEQYF.

J is TRBJ2-2 and V is TRBV27; 8 bases agree with TRBD1. Looked up from germline, CDR1 is MNHEY and CDR2 is SMNVEV (reference sequence). The CDR3 consists of 15 residues. With V trimmed by 5 bases and J by 3 bases, 5 bases remained unmatched. The CDR3 loop is CASSPSTGDTGELFF. In DNA, the CDR3 is TGTGCCAGCAGTCCCTCGACAGGGGACACCGGGGAGCTGTTTTTT.

V usage is TRBV5-6 and J usage is TRBJ1-4, with D perhaps matching TRBD1 (6 bases). Between the trimmed V and J ends, which lost 3 bases and 5 bases, there was a span of 17 bases. The CDR3 totals 16 residues. Germline V gene sequence: CDR1 SGHDT, CDR2 YYEEEE. The CDR3 loop reads CASSWGPQVKNEKLFF. The CDR3 DNA follows: TGTGCCAGCAGCTGGGGGCCCCAGGTTAAGAATGAAAAACTGTTTTTT.

J is TRBJ1-4 and V is TRBV9, with 8 bases lining up with TRBD1. The trim removed 4 bases at V and 6 bases at J, leaving 8 bases unmatched. From germline, CDR1 is SGDLS and CDR2 YYNGEE. The CDR3 has 15 amino acids. Written as DNA, the CDR3 is TGTGCCAGCAGCCGCGCCGGCAGGGGGCATGAAAAACTGTTTTTT. This encodes CASSRAGRGHEKLFF.

The rearrangement links TRBV2 to TRBJ2-1, with 7 bases fitting TRBD1. The J segment lost 6 bases and the V segment lost 6 bases, leaving 8 bases of the junction unmatched. The CDR3 length is 14 residues. Germline loops: CDR1 SNHLY, CDR2 FYNNEI. The CDR3 bases are TGTGCCAGCAGGCTTTCAGGGGGATTCAATGAGCAGTTCTTC. It encodes CASRLSGGFNEQFF.

This sequence joins TRBV28 and TRBJ2-7; TRBD1 aligns across 10 bases. CDR3 size: 14 residues. The V and J ends lost 4 bases and 3 bases, in that order; junction bases with no gene match: 3. CDR1 is MDHEN, CDR2 SYDVKM, per germline. CDR3 loop: CASSSWDRGYEQYF. As DNA, the CDR3 is TGTGCCAGCAGTTCATGGGACAGGGGCTACGAGCAGTACTTC.

This clone showed up just once. The chain recombines TRBV13 with TRBJ1-4, with TRBD1 matching 7 bases. There are 15 residues in the CDR3. The junction had 5 bases not matched to a gene; V was cut back by 2 bases and J by 5 bases. Germline-derived CDR1 and CDR2 are PRHDT and FYEKMQ (reference sequence). CDR3 DNA sequence: TGTGCCAGCAGCTTAACAGGGGTGACAAATGAAAAACTGTTTTTT. This translates into CASSLTGVTNEKLFF.

V is TRBV30 and J is TRBJ1-3; D is uncertain. Between the trimmed V and J ends, which lost 4 bases and 4 bases, there was a span of 8 bases. The CDR3 spans 12 residues. Germline CDR1 GTSNPN, CDR2 SVGIG (reference sequence). The CDR3, as DNA: TGTGCCTGGACGTCGGGAGGAAACACCATATATTTT. Translating it yields CAWTSGGNTIYF.

The chain employs TRBV28 and TRBJ1-1, with TRBD1 as a possible D gene (6 bases). The germline V gene has CDR1 MDHEN and CDR2 SYDVKM. V was clipped by 6 bases and J by 5 bases, with 10 bases between them. The CDR3 spans 12 residues. The CDR3 region has the DNA TGTGCCAGCAGGGGGGGGGCGACTGAAGCTTTCTTT. Its translation: CASRGGATEAFF.